This is a list of T cell receptor beta chains from one sample in a study of OX40 agonist ivuxolimab in advanced cancers. Here immunoSEQ multiplex PCR was the method, and the copy in TCRdb shows in-frame clones only, minus some. The sample lists about 94,000 clones, approximately 95% occurring once. The specimen comprised CD4+ or CD8+ T cells sorted from blood, sampled in a trial of the OX40 agonist ivuxolimab. The receptors come from an adult with an advanced solid tumor such as melanoma, head and neck, liver or kidney cancer. Each CDR3 is given with its conserved first and last residue. The order of the fields is V gene, J gene, D gene, clone size, CDR3 protein, CDR3 DNA. D genes are given only for firm matches. The size field is filled for only some rows; it gives once, few, many or a size class.

>TRBV10-3|TRBJ1-2|TRBD1|.
CAISEVTGVNYGYTF
TGTGCCATCAGTGAAGTGACAGGGGTTAACTATGGCTACACCTTC
>TRBV14|TRBJ2-1|.|.
CASSQDSLAPFF
TGTGCCAGCAGCCAAGATAGTCTAGCGCCGTTCTTC
>TRBV7-3|TRBJ2-7|TRBD1|.
CASSPTGTGVYEQYF
TGTGCCAGCAGCCCTACTGGGACAGGAGTCTACGAGCAGTACTTC
>TRBV10-3|TRBJ2-7|.|.
CAISPGGISYEQYF
TGTGCCATCAGCCCAGGGGGGATCTCCTACGAGCAGTACTTC
>TRBV19|TRBJ1-2|TRBD1|.
CASSIAGQFNYGYTF
TGTGCCAGTAGTATCGCGGGACAGTTTAACTATGGCTACACCTTC
>TRBV4-1|TRBJ1-1|.|.
CASSQSGRVLTEAFF
TGCGCCAGCAGCCAGAGTGGCAGGGTTCTGACTGAAGCTTTCTTT
>TRBV6-1|TRBJ2-3|TRBD1|.
CASSDTGGGTDTQYF
TGTGCCAGCAGTGATACAGGGGGAGGCACAGATACGCAGTATTTT
>TRBV4-3|TRBJ2-1|TRBD1|.
CASSQARTGNYNEQFF
TGCGCCAGCAGCCAAGCAAGGACAGGGAACTACAATGAGCAGTTCTTC
>TRBV7-6|TRBJ2-7|TRBD2|.
CASSLGSTSGGREQYF
TGTGCCAGCAGCTTAGGGAGTACTAGCGGGGGGCGGGAGCAGTACTTC
>TRBV6-5|TRBJ2-7|.|once
CASSSKGPHYEQYF
TGTGCCAGCAGTTCGAAAGGACCTCACTACGAGCAGTACTTC
>TRBV11-2|TRBJ2-1|TRBD2|.
CASSLGGTSGNSRFF
TGTGCCAGCAGCTTAGGTGGGACTAGCGGGAATTCGCGGTTCTTC
>TRBV28|TRBJ1-6|.|once
CASRPNNSPLHF
TGTGCCAGCAGGCCCAATAATTCACCCCTCCACTTT
>TRBV6-1|TRBJ1-1|.|.
CASSGGYDLNTEAFF
TGTGCCAGCAGTGGAGGGTACGATTTGAACACTGAAGCTTTCTTT
>TRBV9|TRBJ1-1|.|.
CASSVDPNSEAFF
TGTGCCAGCAGCGTAGATCCCAACTCTGAAGCTTTCTTT
>TRBV9|TRBJ1-2|.|once
CASSAEPGRTYGYTF
TGTGCCAGCAGCGCGGAACCGGGACGGACCTATGGCTACACCTTC
>TRBV6-6|TRBJ2-1|TRBD2|.
CASSPGTSGHNEQFF
TGTGCCAGCAGTCCCGGGACTAGCGGCCACAATGAGCAGTTCTTC
>TRBV29-1|TRBJ1-4|TRBD1|.
CSVEAVWGTGEKLFF
TGCAGCGTTGAAGCGGTCTGGGGGACAGGTGAAAAACTGTTTTTT
>TRBV19|TRBJ1-1|.|.
CASSSRWGEAFF
TGTGCCAGTAGTTCCAGGTGGGGTGAAGCTTTCTTT
>TRBV21-1|TRBJ2-7|.|.
CASSNRQGPYEQYF
TGTGCCAGCAGCAACCGGCAGGGTCCCTACGAGCAGTACTTC
>TRBV12-5|TRBJ2-5|TRBD1|.
CASGSVPKDRGPTQETQYF
TGTGCTAGTGGTTCGGTGCCAAAGGACAGGGGTCCTACACAAGAGACCCAGTACTTC
>TRBV6-5|TRBJ1-1|.|.
CASIKPQGGATEAFF
TGTGCCAGCATCAAACCTCAGGGAGGGGCCACTGAAGCTTTCTTT
>TRBV4-3|TRBJ1-6|.|.
CASSQGGSPNNSPLHF
TGCGCCAGCAGCCAAGGGGGATCCCCGAATAATTCACCCCTCCACTTT
>TRBV5-1|TRBJ2-2|.|.
CASSLDTPNTGELFF
TGCGCCAGCAGCTTGGACACCCCGAACACCGGGGAGCTGTTTTTT
>TRBV9|TRBJ2-7|.|.
CASSGGSGLYEQYF
TGTGCCAGCAGCGGAGGGAGCGGGCTCTACGAGCAGTACTTC
>TRBV6-6|TRBJ1-4|.|.
CASSTQPGVGEKLFF
TGTGCCAGCAGTACTCAACCAGGGGTGGGTGAAAAACTGTTTTTT
>TRBV19|TRBJ2-1|TRBD1|.
CASSRDRDGEQFF
TGTGCCAGTAGTCGGGACAGGGATGGTGAGCAGTTCTTC
>TRBV5-1|TRBJ2-7|.|.
CASSREPLPSYEQYF
TGCGCCAGCAGTAGAGAGCCCCTTCCCTCCTACGAGCAGTACTTC
>TRBV4-3|TRBJ2-4|TRBD2|.
CASSQGAGVTKNIQYF
TGCGCCAGCAGCCAAGGTGCGGGGGTAACCAAAAACATTCAGTACTTC
>TRBV7-7|TRBJ2-3|TRBD2|once
CASSPGLASTDTQYF
TGTGCCAGCAGCCCCGGACTAGCCAGCACAGATACGCAGTATTTT
>TRBV5-1|TRBJ2-3|.|once
CASSLSGSDTDTQYF
TGCGCCAGCAGTTTATCGGGGTCGGACACAGATACGCAGTATTTT
>TRBV7-2|TRBJ2-4|TRBD2|.
CASSSRLAGGPGAKNIQYF
TGTGCCAGCAGCTCACGACTAGCGGGAGGGCCCGGGGCCAAAAACATTCAGTACTTC
>TRBV7-2|TRBJ1-5|.|.
CASSLEGVRGNQPQHF
TGTGCCAGCAGCTTAGAAGGGGTAAGGGGCAATCAGCCCCAGCATTTT
>TRBV7-9|TRBJ2-3|TRBD2|.
CASSSRGAGLAGVTDTQYF
TGTGCCAGCAGCTCTAGGGGGGCCGGACTAGCGGGAGTGACAGATACGCAGTATTTT
>TRBV11-2|TRBJ1-2|.|.
CASSLGLGGWGPANYGYTF
TGTGCCAGCAGCTTAGGATTGGGGGGATGGGGACCAGCTAACTATGGCTACACCTTC
>TRBV18|TRBJ2-7|TRBD2|once
CASSPQGRGTDEQYF
TGTGCCAGCTCACCACAGGGGAGGGGAACCGACGAGCAGTACTTC
>TRBV18|TRBJ1-3|.|.
CASSPESSGNTIYF
TGTGCCAGCTCACCAGAGAGCTCTGGAAACACCATATATTTT
>TRBV7-3|TRBJ1-3|.|once
CASSLVLASGNTIYF
TGTGCCAGCAGCTTAGTGCTAGCCTCTGGAAACACCATATATTTT
>TRBV7-2|TRBJ1-2|.|.
CASSLDNSVLLGYTF
TGTGCCAGCAGCTTAGATAACTCGGTCCTCTTGGGCTACACCTTC
>TRBV18|TRBJ1-1|.|.
CASSPRGPQLTNTEAFF
TGTGCCAGCTCACCACGCGGCCCACAGCTTACTAACACTGAAGCTTTCTTT
>TRBV5-1|TRBJ2-3|.|once
CASSSQDRSTDTQYF
TGCGCCAGCAGCTCCCAGGACAGAAGCACAGATACGCAGTATTTT
>TRBV9|TRBJ1-1|TRBD1|once
CASSEGDRGINTEAFF
TGTGCCAGCAGCGAGGGGGACAGGGGCATTAACACTGAAGCTTTCTTT
>TRBV2|TRBJ1-3|.|.
CASRGLFATGNTIYF
TGTGCCTCTAGGGGTCTTTTCGCAACAGGAAACACCATATATTTT
>TRBV6-6|TRBJ1-1|.|once
CASGWTANTEAFF
TGTGCCAGCGGTTGGACAGCGAACACTGAAGCTTTCTTT
>TRBV5-4|TRBJ1-1|.|.
CASSLGLIAVRNTEAFF
TGTGCCAGCAGCTTGGGACTTATTGCAGTAAGGAACACTGAAGCTTTCTTT
>TRBV29-1|TRBJ1-4|.|once
CSVERADATNEKLFF
TGCAGCGTTGAGCGGGCAGACGCAACTAATGAAAAACTGTTTTTT
>TRBV10-1|TRBJ2-7|TRBD1|.
CASLSGGGRWEQYF
TGCGCCAGCTTATCAGGGGGCGGTCGGTGGGAGCAGTACTTC
>TRBV9|TRBJ1-2|.|.
CASSVARGSYGYTF
TGTGCCAGCAGCGTAGCCCGGGGAAGCTATGGCTACACCTTC
>TRBV6-6|TRBJ1-1|.|.
CASYGRGTEAFF
TGTGCCTCCTACGGGCGGGGAACTGAAGCTTTCTTT
>TRBV6-1|TRBJ1-6|TRBD1|.
CASSGRQGNYNSPLHF
TGTGCCAGCAGTGGTAGACAGGGTAACTATAATTCACCCCTCCACTTT
>TRBV13|TRBJ2-2|TRBD2|.
CASSLQAALVPSGGADTGELFF
TGTGCCAGCAGCTTACAGGCCGCCCTGGTCCCGAGCGGGGGGGCCGACACCGGGGAGCTGTTTTTT
>TRBV29-1|TRBJ2-3|.|.
CSVEDFADRSTDTQYF
TGCAGCGTTGAAGATTTCGCCGACAGAAGCACAGATACGCAGTATTTT